What follows are 3 T cell receptor beta chains derived from one specimen sequenced in a study of OX40 agonist ivuxolimab in advanced cancers. TCRdb's table, derived via immunoSEQ multiplex PCR, lists solely in-frame clones and lacks some. The profile shows roughly 67,000 clones, over 75% of them singletons. Material: CD4+ or CD8+ T cells sorted from blood, obtained in a trial of the OX40 agonist ivuxolimab. The receptors were sampled from an adult with an advanced solid tumor such as melanoma, head and neck, liver or kidney cancer.

The chain combines TRBV4-2 with TRBJ2-5; 8 bases align to TRBD2. CDR1 and CDR2 (germline): LGHNA, YNFKEQ. The CDR3 is 17 residues long. Trimming at V came to 2 bases and at J to 1 base, leaving 9 bases not matched to a gene. The CDR3 sequence: CASSQTAGGGLQETQYF. The CDR3 DNA reads TGTGCCAGCAGCCAAACAGCCGGCGGGGGGCTCCAAGAGACCCAGTACTTC.

V gene TRBV4-1 combines with J gene TRBJ2-1, with 8 bases matching TRBD2. Losses at the gene ends were 1 base for V and 10 bases for J; bases not matched to a gene: 18. CDR3 size: 18 residues. Germline CDR1 is MGHRA and CDR2 is YSYEKL. CDR3: CASSQGGLAGRLGREQFF. CDR3 bases: TGCGCCAGCAGCCAAGGAGGTCTAGCGGGCCGCCTTGGGAGGGAGCAGTTCTTC.

V and J are TRBV5-1 and TRBJ2-5, with a weak D call TRBD2 (5 bases). V was shortened by 1 base and J by 5 bases, with 15 bases between the two germline ends. The CDR3 spans 15 residues. CDR1 SGHRS and CDR2 YFSETQ come from the germline V gene. CDR3 bases: TGCGCCAGCAGCTTGATGGCTACTAGTGTTGAGACCCAGTACTTC. As protein: CASSLMATSVETQYF.